This TCR beta chain was captured in a study of CD4+ T cells in melanoma. Whole-study results and caveats: In melanoma, neoantigen-specific CD4+ T cells reportedly differed in differentiation state. A reported correlation linked neoantigen-specific CD4+ T cells to CD8+, macrophage and B cell function.

V lost 1 base and J lost 4, with 10 bases in between. The germline CDR1 and CDR2 sequences are SEHNR and FQNEAQ (reference sequence). The CDR3 covers 14 residues. With regard to this clone: As yet, its antigen is unknown.

Profiled with immunoSEQ multiplex PCR; TCRdb holds only in-frame clones, not every one. Seen here are about 22,000 clones, around 80% observed once, and the top ten hold about 3.5%. This TCR was sampled from a human donor with melanoma. The rearrangement uses TRBV7-9 and TRBJ1-2; TRBD1 might be the D (6 bases). The specimen was cells from a culture (not recorded whether cultured in vitro). The CDR3 is CASSLVEGVYGYTF. The CDR3 bases are TGTGCCAGCAGCTTAGTCGAGGGGGTCTATGGCTACACCTTC.